The entry below gives a single T cell receptor beta chain sequence along with its context. Its antigen remains unidentified. These data are taken from a study of response to subunit inactivated influenza vaccine. Notes on the study in general: The authors suggested that every seasonal influenza vaccination recruits few new T cells.

This CDR3 contains 16 residues. V was pared by 0 bases and J by 3 bases, with 14 bases between. Germline lookup yields CDR1 DFQATT and CDR2 SNEGSKA (reference sequence). MiXCR, run by TCRdb on the RT-PCR reads, gives a single entry per CDR3 protein. This table has approximately 570,000 distinct CDR3 sequences, under 9% appearing once. This rearrangement joins TRBV20-1 to TRBJ2-2; weak D call: TRBD1 (5 bases). Specimen: PBMCs from blood, collected roughly 24 months after vaccination. This TCR was sampled from a man between 45 and 75 years old who received an inactivated influenza vaccine. CDR3 in DNA: TGCAGTGCTAGAGATAGGGGCAGGTCGGACACCGGGGAGCTGTTTTTT. Protein product: CSARDRGRSDTGELFF.